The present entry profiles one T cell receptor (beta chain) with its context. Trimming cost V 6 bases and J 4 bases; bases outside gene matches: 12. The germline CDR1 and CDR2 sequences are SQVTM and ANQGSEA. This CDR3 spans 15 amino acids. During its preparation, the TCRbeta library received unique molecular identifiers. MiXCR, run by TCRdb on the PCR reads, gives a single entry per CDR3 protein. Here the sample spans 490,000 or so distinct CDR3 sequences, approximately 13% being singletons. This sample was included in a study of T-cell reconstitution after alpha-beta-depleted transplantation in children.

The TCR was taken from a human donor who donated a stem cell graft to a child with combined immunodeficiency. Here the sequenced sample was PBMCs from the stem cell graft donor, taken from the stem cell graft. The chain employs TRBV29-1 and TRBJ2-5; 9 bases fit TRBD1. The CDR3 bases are TGCAGCGTCCAAACAGGGGGCGCGGGGCGAGAGACCCAGTACTTC. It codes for CSVQTGGAGRETQYF. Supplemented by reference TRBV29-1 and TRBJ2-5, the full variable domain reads SAVISQKPSRDICQRGTSLTIQCQVDSQVTMMFWYRQQPGQSLTLIATANQGSEATYESGFVIDKFPISRPNLTFSTLTVSNMSPEDSSIYLCSVQTGGAGRETQYFGPGTRLLVL.